The text below deals with one TCR beta chain. The data originate from a study of blood T cell repertoires in COVID-19. About the research overall: The study drew acute and convalescent COVID-19 samples from the United States, Italy and Spain. PBMCs, B-cell-depleted T cells, or T cells were the source of the cDNA or gDNA that made up the material.

The Seattle site enrolled patients during active infection and followed them longitudinally. In the original workflow: Using reference gene primer amplification, nucleated cell counts were estimated. Sequenced by immunoSEQ multiplex PCR; TCRdb stores in-frame clones only, minus some. The V and J calls and clone size are taken from that table; D and trimming were inferred from the DNA. The sample yields 300,000 to 400,000 clones, around nine tenths seen once. The TCR comes from a woman aged 65 to 85 with COVID-19, enrolled during active disease. Sample: peripheral blood.

The CDR3 protein is CASSEAGGLVASGYTF. For the CDR3, the DNA is TGTGCCAGCAGTGAGGCAGGGGGGCTAGTAGCGAGTGGCTACACCTTC. The chain has TRBV2 and TRBJ1-2; TRBD1 matches 7 bases. Germline trimming cut 3 bases from V and 7 bases from J; bases unmatched to any gene: 14. Germline CDR1 and CDR2: SNHLY and FYNNEI. The CDR3 has 16 amino acids.